A single sample is the source of the 12 T cell receptor beta chains below, sequenced in a study of cytomegalovirus exposure and HLA in healthy donors. PCR involved 60 Vbeta and 13 Jbeta primers. Assay: immunoSEQ multiplex PCR; the TCRdb copy retains only in-frame clones and omits some. Found here are 45,000 to 55,000 clones; the top ten clones hold approximately 9.9%. Material: PBMCs. The receptors shown here come from a woman aged 50 to 60 in good health and CMV-seropositive.

This chain links TRBV7-9 with TRBJ1-1, with D perhaps TRBD1 (6 bases). Germline CDR1 reads SEHNR; CDR2 reads FQNEAQ (reference sequence). V lost 4 bases, J lost 4 bases, and 13 bases lay in between. The CDR3 has 14 amino acids. CDR3 bases: TGTGCCAGCAGCTCACAGGGAGATTTCACTGAAGCTTTCTTT. Protein product: CASSSQGDFTEAFF. The full variable domain, completed using reference TRBV7-9 and TRBJ1-1, is DTGVSQNPRHKITKRGQNVTFRCDPISEHNRLYWYRQTLGQGPEFLTYFQNEAQLEKSRLLSDRFSAERPKGSFSTLEIQRTEQGDSAMYLCASSSQGDFTEAFFGQGTRLTVV.

V usage is TRBV18 and J usage is TRBJ1-1; D gene unclear. V lost 5 bases to trimming and J lost 4 bases, with 5 bases between them. CDR1 KGHSH and CDR2 LQKENI come from the germline V gene. This CDR3 is built from 11 residues. This chain's CDR3 is CASSLLTEAFF. In DNA, the CDR3 is TGTGCCAGCTCATTACTCACTGAAGCTTTCTTT.

The J gene is TRBJ2-3, the V gene TRBV10-3; possibly TRBD2 for D (5 bases). Per the germline V gene, CDR1 is ENHRY and CDR2 is SYGVKD. V was shortened by 3 bases and J by 4 bases, with 14 bases between the two germline ends. The CDR3 extends over 15 amino acids. This chain's CDR3 is CAISDPGVGADTQYF. DNA for the CDR3: TGTGCCATCAGTGACCCCGGGGTTGGCGCAGATACGCAGTATTTT.

V and J are TRBV4-1 and TRBJ2-7; 7 nucleotides align to TRBD1. The V gene's germline CDR1 is MGHRA and CDR2 YSYEKL. J was trimmed by 0 bases and V by 3 bases; bases with no gene match: 5. The CDR3 contains 15 residues. The CDR3 loop is CASSHQWDSSYEQYF. The CDR3 nucleotides are TGCGCCAGCAGCCATCAATGGGACAGCTCCTACGAGCAGTACTTC.

This sequence joins TRBV28 and TRBJ2-5; D unclear. The ends were cut back, 9 bases at V and 11 bases at J, with 19 bases in the middle. CDR3 length equals 12 residues. Germline values: CDR1 MDHEN, CDR2 SYDVKM. CDR3 DNA: TGTGCCAGGAGCGACCCTTCGGCGGAGCAGTACTTC. Encoded protein: CARSDPSAEQYF.

The chain has TRBV6-5 and TRBJ1-1; no firm D call. Germline V lookup: CDR1 MNHEY, CDR2 SVGAGI. Trimming cost V 6 bases and J 5 bases, with 16 bases left between them. The CDR3 extends over 14 amino acids. Written as DNA, the CDR3 is TGTGCCAGCAGCCCCCGGGGTTCGGGGACTGAAGCTTTCTTT. Protein product: CASSPRGSGTEAFF.

This sequence joins TRBV7-2 and TRBJ1-2, with 7 nucleotides matching TRBD1. Looked up from germline, CDR1 is SGHTA and CDR2 is FQGNSA. V shed 5 bases, J shed 0 bases, and the junction held 6 bases outside the gene matches. The CDR3 has 15 residues. The CDR3 DNA follows: TGTGCCAGCAGCCTCCAGGGGGTAGCTAACTATGGCTACACCTTC. It encodes CASSLQGVANYGYTF.

The chain links TRBV6-5 to TRBJ2-7; 9 bases map to TRBD1. Germline V lookup: CDR1 MNHEY, CDR2 SVGAGI. V lost 4 bases, J lost 1 base, and 2 bases stayed unmatched. The CDR3 sequence is 14 residues long. The CDR3 nucleotides are TGTGCCAGCAGTTCTGGGACAGGGTCCTACGAGCAGTACTTC. It specifies CASSSGTGSYEQYF.

The genes are TRBV18 and TRBJ2-2, with 10 nucleotides matching TRBD1. Unmatched junction bases numbered 7, after V lost 2 bases and J lost 4 bases. The CDR3 runs to 17 residues. Germline assignment: CDR1 KGHSH and CDR2 LQKENI. The CDR3 region is CASSPSDRGLSTGELFF. The CDR3 region has the DNA TGTGCCAGCTCACCATCGGACAGGGGGTTGAGCACCGGGGAGCTGTTTTTT.

The J gene is TRBJ2-7, the V gene TRBV9, with 11 bases lining up with TRBD1. This CDR3 contains 16 residues. The V segment lost 0 bases and the J segment 2 bases; nucleotides outside the gene matches: 4. The germline V gene encodes CDR1 SGDLS and CDR2 YYNGEE. CDR3 sequence reads: CASSVAPGQGAYEQYF. CDR3 in DNA: TGTGCCAGCAGCGTAGCACCGGGACAGGGGGCCTACGAGCAGTACTTC.

The chain carries TRBV7-2 and TRBJ1-1; 7 bases are shared with TRBD1. Germline trimming cut 4 bases from V and 4 bases from J; bases unmatched to any gene: 6. The CDR3 sequence is 14 residues long. Germline V gives CDR1 SGHTA, CDR2 FQGNSA. The CDR3, as DNA: TGTGCCAGCAGCTCACAGGGGTTTGGCACTGAAGCTTTCTTT. Protein: CASSSQGFGTEAFF.

This CDR3 reads CASSLQASGLYNEQFF. CDR3 bases: TGTGCCAGCAGCTTACAGGCTAGCGGGCTCTACAATGAGCAGTTCTTC. The rearrangement uses TRBV7-9 and TRBJ2-1; the match to TRBD2 covers 8 bases. CDR1 is SEHNR and CDR2 is FQNEAQ in the germline V gene (reference sequence). Unmatched junction bases numbered 6, after V lost 2 bases and J lost 3 bases. The CDR3 covers 16 residues. Full variable domain (rest looked up from reference TRBV7-9 and TRBJ2-1): DTGVSQNPRHKITKRGQNVTFRCDPISEHNRLYWYRQTLGQGPEFLTYFQNEAQLEKSRLLSDRFSAERPKGSFSTLEIQRTEQGDSAMYLCASSLQASGLYNEQFFGPGTRLTVL.